The entry below describes one TCR beta chain. Its antigen is unidentified. These data belong to a study of T cells in Graves' hyperthyroidism and ophthalmopathy. V was clipped by 3 bases and J by 1 base, with 16 bases between them. The CDR3 consists of 17 residues. The germline V gene has CDR1 SGHAT and CDR2 FQDESV (reference sequence). Whole-study results and caveats: Most thyroid clonotypes expanded above 0.001 were also detected in blood.

The source material, RNA transcripts, was used to amplify TCR beta CDR3 regions. First-round RT-PCR of the TCR CDR3 relied on the HTBI primer set. TCRdb fed the multiplex PCR reads into MiXCR, producing one record per CDR3 protein. The sample carries around 300,000 distinct CDR3 sequences, 25% recorded once. Sequenced material: blood. This receptor was taken from a man between 35 and 55 years old with Graves' hyperthyroidism that later progressed to Graves' ophthalmopathy. J is TRBJ1-3 and V is TRBV11-1; a weak D match, TRBD1 (5 bases). DNA of the CDR3: TGTGCCAGCAGCTTCGAGGGGACTAGTTCGTCTGGAAACACCATATATTTT. It encodes CASSFEGTSSSGNTIYF.